This is a list of T cell receptor beta chains from one sample in a study of Ad26.COV2.S vaccination and SARS-CoV-2 variants. Only in-frame clones appear in the TCRdb table, and some are missing; sequencing was by immunoSEQ multiplex PCR. The table records 450,000 to 550,000 clones, around 89% of them present only once. The source was peripheral blood, collected in a trial of Ad26.COV2.S vaccine versus placebo. These receptors all come from a person between 18 and 60 years old who received the Ad26.COV2.S COVID-19 vaccine or a placebo. CDR3s include the opening cysteine and the closing phenylalanine or tryptophan. Each record gives: J gene, clone size, V gene, D gene, CDR3 DNA, CDR3 protein. The D gene is left open where the match is weak. Rows give clone size only sometimes, using once, few, many, or a class for an expanded clone.

TRBJ1-6,NA,TRBV15,TRBD1,TGTGCCACCAGCCGTTACGGACAGGGGGCGAATTCACCCCTCCACTTT,CATSRYGQGANSPLHF
TRBJ1-5,NA,TRBV30,TRBD1,TGTGCCTGCCCGATACAGGGGGATCAGCCCCAGCATTTT,CACPIQGDQPQHF
TRBJ2-1,NA,TRBV5-1,TRBD2,TGCGCCAGCAGCGAAGGGACTAGCGGAAATGAGCAGTTCTTC,CASSEGTSGNEQFF
TRBJ2-2,NA,TRBV19,NA,TGTGCCAGTAGCCGGACAGCGAACACCGGGGAGCTGTTTTTT,CASSRTANTGELFF
TRBJ2-1,NA,TRBV27,TRBD1,TGTGCCAGCAGTGGACAGGGTTCCTACAATGAGCAGTTCTTC,CASSGQGSYNEQFF
TRBJ2-3,NA,TRBV6-2/TRBV6-3,TRBD2,TGTGCCAGCAGTTACAGATGGAGCGGGACTAGCACAGATACGCAGTATTTT,CASSYRWSGTSTDTQYF
TRBJ2-7,once,TRBV5-1,NA,TGCGCCAGCCGACTGGACGGCTCCTACGAGCAGTACTTC,CASRLDGSYEQYF
TRBJ1-2,NA,TRBV19,TRBD1,TGTGCCAGTATTCCCGCGCTGGGACAGGCTGGGAATGGCTACACCTTC,CASIPALGQAGNGYTF
TRBJ2-5,NA,TRBV7-9,NA,TGTGCCAGCAGCTTAGGGGGGACGCAAGAGACCCAGTACTTC,CASSLGGTQETQYF
TRBJ2-5,NA,TRBV3-1/TRBV3-2,NA,TGTGCCAGCAGCCAAGCGGGACGTATCCAAGAGACCCAGTACTTC,CASSQAGRIQETQYF
TRBJ1-6,NA,TRBV5-4,TRBD1,TGTGCCAGCAGCGTAGACAGGGGAAATTCACCCCTCCACTTT,CASSVDRGNSPLHF
TRBJ1-4,NA,TRBV30,NA,TGTGCCTGGAGCCCAGGTGTTGAAAAACTGTTTTTT,CAWSPGVEKLFF
TRBJ1-3,once,TRBV6-2/TRBV6-3,NA,TGTGCCAGCAGTTACTCGACCCCCTCTGGAAACACCATATATTTT,CASSYSTPSGNTIYF
TRBJ2-1,NA,TRBV5-6,TRBD2,TGTGCCAGCAGCCAATGGGGCGGGGGGCCGATCAGCTCCTACAATGAGCAGTTCTTC,CASSQWGGGPISSYNEQFF
TRBJ2-6,NA,TRBV7-3,NA,TGTGCCAGCAGCTCTGGGGCCAACGTCCTGACTTTC,CASSSGANVLTF
TRBJ1-1,NA,TRBV7-6,NA,TGTGCCAGCAGCACATCGACAGAGATGAACACTGAAGCTTTCTTT,CASSTSTEMNTEAFF
TRBJ1-2,NA,TRBV18,TRBD1,TGTGCCAGCTCCCCGGGGACAGGTCGGGCTGCAAGGGACTATGGCTACACCTTC,CASSPGTGRAARDYGYTF
TRBJ2-5,NA,TRBV2,NA,TGTGCCAGCAGTGAATTTGGGGTCCCCGGGGAGACCCAGTACTTC,CASSEFGVPGETQYF
TRBJ2-1,NA,TRBV25-1,TRBD2,TGTGCCAGCAGGGCTAGCGGATTCAATGAGCAGTTCTTC,CASRASGFNEQFF
TRBJ2-2,NA,TRBV9,NA,TGTGCCAGCAGCGTAGGGGGTCAATCCGGGGAGCTGTTTTTT,CASSVGGQSGELFF
TRBJ1-1,NA,TRBV12-3/TRBV12-4,NA,TGTGCCAGCAGTTTAAAGTGGAACACTGAAGCTTTCTTT,CASSLKWNTEAFF
TRBJ2-3,NA,TRBV28,NA,TGTGCCAGCAGTTCAACCGGGAGCACAGATACGCAGTATTTT,CASSSTGSTDTQYF
TRBJ2-5,NA,TRBV15,NA,TGTGCCACCAGCCCCGGGGGACTCCAAGAGACCCAGTACTTC,CATSPGGLQETQYF
TRBJ2-3,once,TRBV11-2,NA,TGTGCCAGCAGCTCCCCGGCCCTAAACACAGATACGCAGTATTTT,CASSSPALNTDTQYF
TRBJ1-5,NA,TRBV27,NA,TGTGCCAGCAGTATTACAAAGAATCAGCCCCAGCATTTT,CASSITKNQPQHF
TRBJ2-6,NA,TRBV7-9,NA,TGTGCCAGCAGCTTAGTGGCACCCCCGCGCTCTGGGGCCAACGTCCTGACTTTC,CASSLVAPPRSGANVLTF
TRBJ1-2,once,TRBV6-5,NA,TGTGCCAGCAGTACCGGGGGGGGCGCAGAAGGCTACACCTTC,CASSTGGGAEGYTF
TRBJ2-1,NA,TRBV18,TRBD2,TGTGCCAGCTCACCAAGGCTAGCGGGGAGCTCCTACAATGAGCAGTTCTTC,CASSPRLAGSSYNEQFF
TRBJ2-2,NA,TRBV7-9,NA,TGTGCCAGCAGCCCCATGGGCTGGAACACCGGGGAGCTGTTTTTT,CASSPMGWNTGELFF
TRBJ2-3,NA,TRBV30,NA,TGTGCCTGGAGTATTAATACGCAGTATTTT,CAWSINTQYF
TRBJ2-5,NA,TRBV7-9,NA,TGTGCCAGCAGCTTAGTCGGGTATTCAAAAGAGACCCAGTACTTC,CASSLVGYSKETQYF
TRBJ1-2,once,TRBV9,NA,TGTGCCAGCAGCGTAGTGTCGGGTTCCTACACCTTC,CASSVVSGSYTF